The clone carrying this TCR beta chain appeared a single time. CDR1 and CDR2 (germline): SNHLY, FYNNEI. V was pared by 5 bases and J by 8 bases, with 22 bases between. The CDR3 extends over 16 amino acids. Libraries were prepared by immunoSEQ multiplex PCR; TCRdb keeps only in-frame clonotypes and omits some of them. The top ten hold 25% to 30% of the sample, which has 6,000 or so clones, roughly 80% seen once. This entry comes from a study of circulating tumor DNA in untreated peripheral T-cell lymphoma. Before treatment, baseline tumor tissue was collected for sequencing. The rearrangement links TRBV2 to TRBJ2-1, with D possibly being TRBD1 or TRBD2 (5 bases each). Material for sequencing was tumor tissue. The receptor was isolated from a human donor with peripheral T-cell lymphoma. For the CDR3, the DNA is TGTGCCAGCAGTCCTAGCTTTTGGGCGACAGTTTATGAGCAGTTCTTC. Translating gives CASSPSFWATVYEQFF.